This T cell receptor beta chain was observed in a study of Graves' ophthalmopathy and Graves' hyperthyroidism. General study results and limits: Most expanded clonotypes from thyroid (those above 0.001 frequency) were also found in blood.

This clonotype was detected a few times. As yet, its antigen is unknown. In germline, CDR1 is SGHVS, CDR2 FQNEAQ. The CDR3 sequence is 15 residues long. With 0 bases clipped from V and 5 bases from J, the junction kept 5 bases outside the gene matches. The study amplified TCR beta CDR3 regions using RNA transcripts. First-round RT-PCR relied on HTBI primers, and a second-round multiplex PCR came next. A single record per CDR3 protein comes from TCRdb applying MiXCR to the multiplex PCR reads. The sample records 200,000 to 300,000 distinct CDR3 sequences, around 42% being singletons. The sample taken for sequencing was peripheral blood. This TCR was recovered from an adult man with Graves' ophthalmopathy. V gene TRBV7-8 combines with J gene TRBJ1-1, with TRBD1 matching over 8 bases. The CDR3: CASSLAITGGTEAFF. The CDR3 DNA reads as TGTGCCAGCAGCTTAGCCATTACAGGGGGAACTGAAGCTTTCTTT. The complete variable domain, with remaining parts taken from reference TRBV7-8 and TRBJ1-1, reads GAGVSQSPRYKVAKRGQDVALRCDPISGHVSLFWYQQALGQGPEFLTYFQNEAQLDKSGLPSDRFFAERPEGSVSTLKIQRTQQEDSAVYLCASSLAITGGTEAFFGQGTRLTVV.